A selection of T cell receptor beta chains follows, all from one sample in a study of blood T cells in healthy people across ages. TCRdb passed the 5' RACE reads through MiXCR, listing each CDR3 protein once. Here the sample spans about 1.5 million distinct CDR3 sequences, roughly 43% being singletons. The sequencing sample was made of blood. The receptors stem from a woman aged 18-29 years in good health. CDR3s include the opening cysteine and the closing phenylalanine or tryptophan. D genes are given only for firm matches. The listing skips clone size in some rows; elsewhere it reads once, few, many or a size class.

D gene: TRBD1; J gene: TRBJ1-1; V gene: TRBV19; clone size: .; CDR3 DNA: TGTGCCAGTAGTGCCTGGACAGGGGGCACTGAAGCTTTCTTT; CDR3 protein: CASSAWTGGTEAFF
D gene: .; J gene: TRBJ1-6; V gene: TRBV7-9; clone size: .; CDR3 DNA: TGTGCCAGCAGCCCCCGGGACAATAATAATTCACCCCTCCACTTT; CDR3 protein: CASSPRDNNNSPLHF
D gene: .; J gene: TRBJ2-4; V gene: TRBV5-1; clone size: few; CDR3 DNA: TGCGCCAGCAGCTTGGTATCGGGGGCATCGTACATTCAGTACTTC; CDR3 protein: CASSLVSGASYIQYF
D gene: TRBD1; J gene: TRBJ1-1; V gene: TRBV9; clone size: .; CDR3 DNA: TGTGCCAGCAGCGCCCTTCAGGGGGCAGGTTTCATGAACACTGAAGCTTTCTTT; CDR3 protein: CASSALQGAGFMNTEAFF
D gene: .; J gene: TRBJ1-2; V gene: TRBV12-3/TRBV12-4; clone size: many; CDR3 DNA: TGTGCCAGCATTCAGAGGGAGGAAGGGGGGTATAGCCACCAATATGGCTACACCTTC; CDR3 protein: CASIQREEGGYSHQYGYTF
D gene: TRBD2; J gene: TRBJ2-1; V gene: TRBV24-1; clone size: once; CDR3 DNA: TGTGCCACCAGTGTTTTTCAGGGAGGGTCCTACAATGAGCAGTTCTTC; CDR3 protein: CATSVFQGGSYNEQFF
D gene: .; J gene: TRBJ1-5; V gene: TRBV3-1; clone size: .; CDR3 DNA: TGTGCCAGCAGCCAATTCCAGGCCCCTCAGCCCCAGCATTTT; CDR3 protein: CASSQFQAPQPQHF
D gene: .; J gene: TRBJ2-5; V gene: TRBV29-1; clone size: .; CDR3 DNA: TGCAGCGCTCAACCAGGGGGGTTGGTTGAGGCCCAGTACTTC; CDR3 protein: CSAQPGGLVEAQYF
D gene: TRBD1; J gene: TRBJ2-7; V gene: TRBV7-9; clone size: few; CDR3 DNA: TGTGCCAGCAACTCTGCCGGGGACAGGGACTACGAGCAGTACTTC; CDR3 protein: CASNSAGDRDYEQYF
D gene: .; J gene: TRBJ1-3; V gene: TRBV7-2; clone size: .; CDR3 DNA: TGTGCCAGCAGCCTGGACCTCTGGGGCGGAAACACCATATATTTT; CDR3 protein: CASSLDLWGGNTIYF